Listed below are T cell receptor beta chains from one sample, sequenced in a study of shared clonotypes between healthy human individuals. The repertoire was sequenced with immunoSEQ multiplex PCR; TCRdb's copy has only in-frame clones and lacks some. The data hold approximately 640,000 clones, with about 90% observed a single time. The specimen sequenced was memory CD8+ T cells from PBMCs. These receptors were obtained from a man in his late teens or twenties in good health. Some clones in this sample may be carry-over from other donors' samples. The CDR3 runs from the conserved cysteine through the conserved F or W. A D gene is named only where the DNA matches it firmly. The listing skips clone size in some rows; elsewhere it reads once, few, many or a size class.

v_call: TRBV7-9
d_call: .
clone_size: .
j_call: TRBJ2-7
cdr3_nt: TGTGCCAGCAGCTTTGGTCCGCAAACTAACTCCTACGAGCAGTACTTC
cdr3_aa: CASSFGPQTNSYEQYF

v_call: TRBV27
d_call: TRBD2
clone_size: once
j_call: TRBJ2-7
cdr3_nt: TGTGCCAGCAGTTTTCGCGGGGGGTCCTACGAGCAGTACTTC
cdr3_aa: CASSFRGGSYEQYF

v_call: TRBV2
d_call: .
clone_size: .
j_call: TRBJ2-5
cdr3_nt: TGTGCCAGCAGGGCCGGGCTCTCCCCGGAGACCCAGTACTTC
cdr3_aa: CASRAGLSPETQYF

v_call: TRBV27
d_call: .
clone_size: few
j_call: TRBJ1-2
cdr3_nt: TGTGCCAGCAGTTTATTGGGCCAGGGGCTTGGCTACACCTTC
cdr3_aa: CASSLLGQGLGYTF

v_call: TRBV9
d_call: TRBD2
clone_size: .
j_call: TRBJ2-3
cdr3_nt: TGTGCCACCACTCGCGGGAGGGCTAGCACAGATACGCAGTATTTT
cdr3_aa: CATTRGRASTDTQYF

v_call: TRBV15
d_call: .
clone_size: .
j_call: TRBJ2-3
cdr3_nt: TGTGCCACCAGCGGGCTAGCTAGCACAGATACGCAGTATTTT
cdr3_aa: CATSGLASTDTQYF

v_call: TRBV4-2
d_call: .
clone_size: .
j_call: TRBJ1-4
cdr3_nt: TGTGCCAGCAGCCAAACTGGGAGAGGTAATGAAAAACTGTTTTTT
cdr3_aa: CASSQTGRGNEKLFF

v_call: TRBV7-6
d_call: .
clone_size: few
j_call: TRBJ2-5
cdr3_nt: TGTGCCAGCAGCTCCCTCCAGGGGAAAGAGACCCAGTACTTC
cdr3_aa: CASSSLQGKETQYF

v_call: TRBV28
d_call: .
clone_size: .
j_call: TRBJ1-2
cdr3_nt: TGTGCCAGCACCCCACTTAGAGTTCGGCAGCCTACCGACTATGGCTACACCTTC
cdr3_aa: CASTPLRVRQPTDYGYTF

v_call: TRBV6-4
d_call: TRBD2
clone_size: .
j_call: TRBJ2-5
cdr3_nt: TGTGCCAGCAGTGACTCAGCTAGCGGGAGTACAGAGACCCAGTACTTC
cdr3_aa: CASSDSASGSTETQYF

v_call: TRBV19
d_call: .
clone_size: .
j_call: TRBJ1-3
cdr3_nt: TGTGCCAGTAGTAACTTCGGGGTAACTGGAAACACCATATATTTT
cdr3_aa: CASSNFGVTGNTIYF

v_call: TRBV11-2
d_call: TRBD2
clone_size: once
j_call: TRBJ2-1
cdr3_nt: TGTGCCAGCAGCCCGACCCTCGGGACTAGTTCCTACAATGAGCAGTTCTTC
cdr3_aa: CASSPTLGTSSYNEQFF

v_call: TRBV5-1
d_call: .
clone_size: .
j_call: TRBJ2-7
cdr3_nt: TGCGCCAGCAGCTTGGGTGACCTGGGGTTTTACGAGCAGTACTTC
cdr3_aa: CASSLGDLGFYEQYF

v_call: TRBV6-4
d_call: .
clone_size: .
j_call: TRBJ2-3
cdr3_nt: TGTGCCAGCAGTGACCCCTGTGGCGTTGACTCCACAGATACGCAGTATTTT
cdr3_aa: CASSDPCGVDSTDTQYF

v_call: TRBV4-3
d_call: TRBD1
clone_size: once
j_call: TRBJ2-1
cdr3_nt: TGCGCCAGCAGCCAAGAGGCCGGGACAGGTTACAATGAGCAGTTCTTC
cdr3_aa: CASSQEAGTGYNEQFF

v_call: TRBV7-8
d_call: .
clone_size: .
j_call: TRBJ1-5
cdr3_nt: TGTGCCAGCAGCTTATATGAGGGGAAGGTTCATCAGCCCCAGCATTTT
cdr3_aa: CASSLYEGKVHQPQHF

v_call: TRBV30
d_call: .
clone_size: few
j_call: TRBJ1-1
cdr3_nt: TGTGCCTGGAGACCTTCAAACCGGGGTGAAGCTTTCTTT
cdr3_aa: CAWRPSNRGEAFF

v_call: TRBV28
d_call: .
clone_size: .
j_call: TRBJ1-5
cdr3_nt: TGTGCCAGCGGGGAGGCAGACAATCAGCCCCAGCATTTT
cdr3_aa: CASGEADNQPQHF

v_call: TRBV5-1
d_call: TRBD2
clone_size: .
j_call: TRBJ2-7
cdr3_nt: TGCGCCAGCAGCTTGGAAAATCCGGGACTAGCGGGTTACGAGCAGTACTTC
cdr3_aa: CASSLENPGLAGYEQYF

v_call: TRBV13
d_call: .
clone_size: .
j_call: TRBJ2-1
cdr3_nt: TGTGCCAGCAGCTTACGAGGGAATGAGCAGTTCTTC
cdr3_aa: CASSLRGNEQFF

v_call: TRBV19
d_call: .
clone_size: .
j_call: TRBJ1-5
cdr3_nt: TGTGCCAGTAGCATCGAAGGACGGGCTTATAGCAATCAGCCCCAGCATTTT
cdr3_aa: CASSIEGRAYSNQPQHF

v_call: TRBV14
d_call: TRBD1
clone_size: .
j_call: TRBJ1-4
cdr3_nt: TGTGCCAGCAGCCACCTTCACCTTGGACAGGCCCAAGATGAAAAACTGTTTTTT
cdr3_aa: CASSHLHLGQAQDEKLFF

v_call: TRBV27
d_call: TRBD1
clone_size: .
j_call: TRBJ1-2
cdr3_nt: TGTGCCAGCAGTTTATCGATGGGACAGGGATTTTGGGATGGCTACACCTTC
cdr3_aa: CASSLSMGQGFWDGYTF

v_call: TRBV4-2
d_call: TRBD2
clone_size: .
j_call: TRBJ2-2
cdr3_nt: TGTGCCAGCAGCCCGAGAGCGGGAGGATACGTCGGGGAGCTGTTTTTT
cdr3_aa: CASSPRAGGYVGELFF

v_call: TRBV23-1
d_call: .
clone_size: .
j_call: TRBJ2-7
cdr3_nt: TGCGCCAGCAGTCTGCCTACCTACGAGCAGTACTTC
cdr3_aa: CASSLPTYEQYF

v_call: TRBV7-9
d_call: .
clone_size: .
j_call: TRBJ2-3
cdr3_nt: TGTGCCAGCAGCTTAGGCGGGGAGCGCCTCACAGATACGCAGTATTTT
cdr3_aa: CASSLGGERLTDTQYF

v_call: TRBV7-2
d_call: .
clone_size: .
j_call: TRBJ2-1
cdr3_nt: TGTGCCAGCAGTCTAAGGGGAAATCAATACAATGAGCAGTTCTTC
cdr3_aa: CASSLRGNQYNEQFF

v_call: TRBV28
d_call: .
clone_size: once
j_call: TRBJ2-3
cdr3_nt: TGTGCCAGCAGTTTACTCCCGAGCGGATGGGGCACAGATACGCAGTATTTT
cdr3_aa: CASSLLPSGWGTDTQYF

v_call: TRBV5-1
d_call: .
clone_size: .
j_call: TRBJ1-2
cdr3_nt: TGCGCCAGCAGCAGCAGCCTTCTCTATGGCTACACCTTC
cdr3_aa: CASSSSLLYGYTF

v_call: TRBV7-9
d_call: .
clone_size: .
j_call: TRBJ1-4
cdr3_nt: TGTGCCAGCAGCTCCCGTGAGGGGTATGGTGATGAAAAACTGTTTTTT
cdr3_aa: CASSSREGYGDEKLFF

v_call: TRBV19
d_call: .
clone_size: .
j_call: TRBJ1-1
cdr3_nt: TGTGCCAGTAGTATAAGCGGTACCATGAACACTGAAGCTTTCTTT
cdr3_aa: CASSISGTMNTEAFF

v_call: TRBV28
d_call: .
clone_size: .
j_call: TRBJ1-5
cdr3_nt: TGTGCCAGCAGTTTATACAATAGCAATCAGCCCCAGCATTTT
cdr3_aa: CASSLYNSNQPQHF

v_call: TRBV9
d_call: .
clone_size: .
j_call: TRBJ1-4
cdr3_nt: TGTGCCAGCAGCCCCAGCTGGAGCTCTAATGAAAAACTGTTTTTT
cdr3_aa: CASSPSWSSNEKLFF

v_call: TRBV6-5
d_call: TRBD2
clone_size: once
j_call: TRBJ2-7
cdr3_nt: TGTGCCAGCAGTCCAAGCGGGACGGCTTACGAGCAGTACTTC
cdr3_aa: CASSPSGTAYEQYF

v_call: TRBV7-9
d_call: .
clone_size: .
j_call: TRBJ2-7
cdr3_nt: TGTGCCAGCAGCCACCGGGACGGACCTTTCAACGAGCAGTACTTC
cdr3_aa: CASSHRDGPFNEQYF

v_call: TRBV6-5
d_call: .
clone_size: .
j_call: TRBJ2-1
cdr3_nt: TGTGCCAGCAGTTACGGCAAACACGGGGGCTATGAGCAGTTCTTC
cdr3_aa: CASSYGKHGGYEQFF

v_call: TRBV28
d_call: .
clone_size: .
j_call: TRBJ2-7
cdr3_nt: TGTGCCAGCAGTTTAGGTCATGGGGGGACGGCCTACGAGCAGTACTTC
cdr3_aa: CASSLGHGGTAYEQYF

v_call: TRBV2
d_call: TRBD1
clone_size: few
j_call: TRBJ1-5
cdr3_nt: TGTGCCAGCAGCCATGGGACAGGGGGGTATCAGCCCCAGCATTTT
cdr3_aa: CASSHGTGGYQPQHF

v_call: TRBV10-3
d_call: .
clone_size: .
j_call: TRBJ1-1
cdr3_nt: TGTGCCATCAGTGAGTTGGCAGGGATGAACACTGAAGCTTTCTTT
cdr3_aa: CAISELAGMNTEAFF

v_call: TRBV11-2
d_call: .
clone_size: once
j_call: TRBJ2-7
cdr3_nt: TGTGCCAGCAGCCCCGACAGCCCCTACGAGCAGTACTTC
cdr3_aa: CASSPDSPYEQYF

v_call: TRBV28
d_call: TRBD1
clone_size: .
j_call: TRBJ2-7
cdr3_nt: TGTGCCAGCAGTTATTACAGGGGCATGATCGACGAGCAGTACTTC
cdr3_aa: CASSYYRGMIDEQYF

v_call: TRBV7-9
d_call: .
clone_size: .
j_call: TRBJ1-1
cdr3_nt: TGTGCCAGCAGCCAAGGACACGGGCGTGAAGCTTTCTTT
cdr3_aa: CASSQGHGREAFF

v_call: TRBV4-1
d_call: .
clone_size: .
j_call: TRBJ1-5
cdr3_nt: TGCGCCAGCAGCCAAGGGGCGGCAGGGGGCAATCAGCCCCAGCATTTT
cdr3_aa: CASSQGAAGGNQPQHF

v_call: TRBV4-2
d_call: .
clone_size: .
j_call: TRBJ2-2
cdr3_nt: TGTGCCAGCAGCCAACGGAGGGAGAAAGCCGGGGAGCTGTTTTTT
cdr3_aa: CASSQRREKAGELFF

v_call: TRBV6-5
d_call: .
clone_size: once
j_call: TRBJ1-2
cdr3_nt: TGTGCCAGCAGTTACTCGTTAGGGGCCTTTTATGGCTACACCTTC
cdr3_aa: CASSYSLGAFYGYTF

v_call: TRBV7-6
d_call: .
clone_size: .
j_call: TRBJ2-2
cdr3_nt: TGTGCCAGCAGCCTAGGGACCCAAGGTGGGGCCGGGGAGCTGTTTTTT
cdr3_aa: CASSLGTQGGAGELFF

v_call: TRBV9
d_call: .
clone_size: .
j_call: TRBJ1-5
cdr3_nt: TGTGCCAGCAGCGTAGCAGGGGCAGGACAGCCCCAGCATTTT
cdr3_aa: CASSVAGAGQPQHF

v_call: TRBV27
d_call: .
clone_size: .
j_call: TRBJ1-4
cdr3_nt: TGTGCCAGCAGTTCCCGGACGGAGGAGACTAATGAAAAACTGTTTTTT
cdr3_aa: CASSSRTEETNEKLFF

v_call: TRBV4-3
d_call: TRBD2
clone_size: .
j_call: TRBJ2-1
cdr3_nt: TGCGCCAGCAGCCAAGATTCTAGCGGGGGGTACAATGAGCAGTTCTTC
cdr3_aa: CASSQDSSGGYNEQFF